A selection of T cell receptor beta chains follows, all from one sample in a study of neoadjuvant anti-PD-1 for oral cavity cancer. Libraries were prepared by immunoSEQ multiplex PCR; TCRdb keeps only in-frame clonotypes and omits some of them. The table records approximately 35,000 clones, around nine tenths of them present only once. Sample: PBMCs, taken before nivolumab (anti-PD-1) treatment. All receptors come from a person aged 40-85 years with oral cavity squamous cell carcinoma. Each CDR3 is given with its conserved first and last residue. Some rows have no size entry. The others give once, few or many, or a class for an expanded clone.

v_call: TRBV5-6; clone_size: once; cdr3_aa: CASSLDRAYEQYF
v_call: TRBV5-6; clone_size: .; cdr3_aa: CASSLGTAWFLGAYEQYF
v_call: TRBV5-6; clone_size: .; cdr3_aa: CASSFRYPPDTMNTEAFF
v_call: TRBV2; clone_size: .; cdr3_aa: CASRVQGVTEAFF
v_call: TRBV7-3; clone_size: .; cdr3_aa: CASSPSWENTEAFF
v_call: TRBV30; clone_size: .; cdr3_aa: CAWTLSGANVLTF
v_call: TRBV5-6; clone_size: .; cdr3_aa: CASSFGSGYTF
v_call: TRBV4-2; clone_size: .; cdr3_aa: CASSQGGGHGYGYTF
v_call: TRBV5-1; clone_size: .; cdr3_aa: CASSPPRGGDKNIQYF
v_call: TRBV30; clone_size: few; cdr3_aa: CARQGALNTEAFF
v_call: TRBV11-3; clone_size: .; cdr3_aa: CASSYGLSYEQYF
v_call: TRBV11-2; clone_size: .; cdr3_aa: CASSLQGSYEQYF
v_call: TRBV4-2; clone_size: once; cdr3_aa: CASSQPQAGVDIQYF
v_call: TRBV2; clone_size: once; cdr3_aa: CASEGASYNSPLHF
v_call: TRBV9; clone_size: .; cdr3_aa: CASSGTSGVSGETQYF
v_call: TRBV5-8; clone_size: .; cdr3_aa: CASSQAISIYF
v_call: TRBV4-1; clone_size: .; cdr3_aa: CASSQDLTGGLSGYTF
v_call: TRBV5-1; clone_size: .; cdr3_aa: CASSLGGQGYTEAFF
v_call: TRBV4-2; clone_size: few; cdr3_aa: CASSQETGGRSYGYTF
v_call: TRBV7-2; clone_size: once; cdr3_aa: CASSLLRGADQPQHF
v_call: TRBV7-9; clone_size: .; cdr3_aa: CASSLGGSGGLGYTF
v_call: TRBV5-1; clone_size: .; cdr3_aa: CASSLGLAGGQETQYF
v_call: TRBV9; clone_size: .; cdr3_aa: CASSVARAPGTGEYPGELFF
v_call: TRBV2; clone_size: .; cdr3_aa: CASSEWTSGGPPYTGELFF
v_call: TRBV9; clone_size: .; cdr3_aa: CASSVAPGAAGSYYGYTF
v_call: TRBV4-2; clone_size: .; cdr3_aa: CASSQTGHGESYGYTF
v_call: TRBV15; clone_size: .; cdr3_aa: CATSPVHAGTGDETQYF
v_call: TRBV9; clone_size: .; cdr3_aa: CASSVRDTSTDTQYF
v_call: TRBV7-2; clone_size: .; cdr3_aa: CASSFIGGDSGNTIYF
v_call: TRBV7-8; clone_size: few; cdr3_aa: CASSPHGGDRTGELFF
v_call: TRBV7-6; clone_size: once; cdr3_aa: CASSLESSTGGGQFF
v_call: TRBV7-9; clone_size: .; cdr3_aa: CASSRGQRTGELFF
v_call: TRBV7-7; clone_size: .; cdr3_aa: CASSPVGSYQETQYF
v_call: TRBV5-5; clone_size: .; cdr3_aa: CASSLLTGSTGELFF
v_call: TRBV15; clone_size: .; cdr3_aa: CATSGPGQGSPGELFF
v_call: TRBV18; clone_size: .; cdr3_aa: CASSVTGLSNQPQHF
v_call: TRBV10-3; clone_size: .; cdr3_aa: CAISDLSRTGNTGELFF
v_call: TRBV4-3; clone_size: few; cdr3_aa: CASSFNPREAGELFF
v_call: TRBV10-1; clone_size: few; cdr3_aa: CASSEGTGGFDTDTQYF
v_call: TRBV9; clone_size: .; cdr3_aa: CASSVTQRTAGELFF
v_call: TRBV30; clone_size: .; cdr3_aa: CAWSVGGWVDEQYF